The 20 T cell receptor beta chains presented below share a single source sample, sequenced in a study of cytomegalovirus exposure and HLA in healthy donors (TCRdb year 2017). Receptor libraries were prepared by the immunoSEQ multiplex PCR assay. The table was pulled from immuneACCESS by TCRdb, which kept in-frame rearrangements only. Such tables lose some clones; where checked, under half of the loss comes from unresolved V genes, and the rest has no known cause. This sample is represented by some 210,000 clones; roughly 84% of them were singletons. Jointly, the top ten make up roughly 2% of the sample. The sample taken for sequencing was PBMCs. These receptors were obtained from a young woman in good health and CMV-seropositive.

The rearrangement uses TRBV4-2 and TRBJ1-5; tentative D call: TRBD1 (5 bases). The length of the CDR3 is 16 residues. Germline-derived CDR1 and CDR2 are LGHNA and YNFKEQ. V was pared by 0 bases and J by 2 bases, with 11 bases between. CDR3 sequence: CASSQEGGGGNQPQHF. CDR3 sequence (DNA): TGTGCCAGCAGCCAAGAGGGGGGTGGTGGCAATCAGCCCCAGCATTTT.

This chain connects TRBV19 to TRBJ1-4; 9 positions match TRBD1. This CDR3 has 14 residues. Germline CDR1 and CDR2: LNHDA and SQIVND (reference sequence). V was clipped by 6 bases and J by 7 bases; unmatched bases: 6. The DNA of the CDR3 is TGTGCCAGTAGCGGACAGGGGAGCTTTGAAAAACTGTTTTTT. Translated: CASSGQGSFEKLFF.

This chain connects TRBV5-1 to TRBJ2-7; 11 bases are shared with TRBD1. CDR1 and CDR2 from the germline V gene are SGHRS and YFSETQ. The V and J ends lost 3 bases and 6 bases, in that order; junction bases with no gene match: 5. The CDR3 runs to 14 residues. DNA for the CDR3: TGCGCCAGCAGCTGGGGGACAGGGGGGGTCGAGCAGTACTTC. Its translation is CASSWGTGGVEQYF.

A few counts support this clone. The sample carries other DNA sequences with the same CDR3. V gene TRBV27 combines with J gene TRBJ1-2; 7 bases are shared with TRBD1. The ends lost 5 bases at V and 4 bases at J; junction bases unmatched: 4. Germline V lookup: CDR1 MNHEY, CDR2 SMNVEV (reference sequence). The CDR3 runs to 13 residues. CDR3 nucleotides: TGTGCCAGCAGTCTGGGGACAGCCTATGGCTACACCTTC. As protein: CASSLGTAYGYTF.

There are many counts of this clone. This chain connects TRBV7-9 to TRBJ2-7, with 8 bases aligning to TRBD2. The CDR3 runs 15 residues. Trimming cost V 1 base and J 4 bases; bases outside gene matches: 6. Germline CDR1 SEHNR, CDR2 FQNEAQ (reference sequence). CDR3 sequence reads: CASSLVTGGRYEQYF. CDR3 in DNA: TGTGCCAGCAGCTTAGTAACGGGAGGGAGGTACGAGCAGTACTTC.

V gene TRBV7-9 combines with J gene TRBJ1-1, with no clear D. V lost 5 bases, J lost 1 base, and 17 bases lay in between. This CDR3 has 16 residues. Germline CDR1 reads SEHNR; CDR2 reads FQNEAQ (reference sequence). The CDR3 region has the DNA TGTGCCAGCAGCCCGCCAGGTCTCAGATCGAACACTGAAGCTTTCTTT. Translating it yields CASSPPGLRSNTEAFF.

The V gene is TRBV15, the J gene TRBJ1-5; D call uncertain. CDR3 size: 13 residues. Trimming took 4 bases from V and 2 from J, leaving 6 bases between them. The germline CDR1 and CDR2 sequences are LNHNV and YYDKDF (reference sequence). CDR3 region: CATSKSGNQPQHF. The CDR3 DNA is TGTGCCACCAGCAAGAGCGGCAATCAGCCCCAGCATTTT.

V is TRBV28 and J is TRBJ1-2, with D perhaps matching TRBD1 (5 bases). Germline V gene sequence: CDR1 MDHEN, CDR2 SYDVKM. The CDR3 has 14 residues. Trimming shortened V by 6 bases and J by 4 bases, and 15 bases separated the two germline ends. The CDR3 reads CASRAAGLGYGYTF. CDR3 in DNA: TGTGCCAGCAGGGCAGCAGGGCTGGGCTATGGCTACACCTTC.

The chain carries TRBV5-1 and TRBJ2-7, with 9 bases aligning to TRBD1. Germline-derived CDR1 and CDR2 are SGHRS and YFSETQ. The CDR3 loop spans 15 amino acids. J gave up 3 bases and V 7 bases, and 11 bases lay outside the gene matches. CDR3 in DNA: TGCGCCAGCCGACAGGGGGGTGCGTCCATCTACGAGCAGTACTTC. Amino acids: CASRQGGASIYEQYF.

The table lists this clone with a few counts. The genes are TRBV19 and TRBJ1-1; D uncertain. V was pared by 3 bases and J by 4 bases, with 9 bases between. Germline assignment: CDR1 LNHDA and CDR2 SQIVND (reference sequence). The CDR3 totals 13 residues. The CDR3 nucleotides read TGTGCCAGTAGTATGAGAGGAATCACTGAAGCTTTCTTT. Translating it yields CASSMRGITEAFF. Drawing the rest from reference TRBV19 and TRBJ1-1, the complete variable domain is DGGITQSPKYLFRKEGQNVTLSCEQNLNHDAMYWYRQDPGQGLRLIYYSQIVNDFQKGDIAEGYSVSREKKESFPLTVTSAQKNPTAFYLCASSMRGITEAFFGQGTRLTVV.

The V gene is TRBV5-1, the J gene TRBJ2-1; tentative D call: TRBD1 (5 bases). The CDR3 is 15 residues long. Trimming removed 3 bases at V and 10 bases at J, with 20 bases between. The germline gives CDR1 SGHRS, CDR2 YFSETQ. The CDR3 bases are TGCGCCAGCAGCTCTATTAGGCAGGGCCGGCAGGAGCAGTTCTTC. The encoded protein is CASSSIRQGRQEQFF.

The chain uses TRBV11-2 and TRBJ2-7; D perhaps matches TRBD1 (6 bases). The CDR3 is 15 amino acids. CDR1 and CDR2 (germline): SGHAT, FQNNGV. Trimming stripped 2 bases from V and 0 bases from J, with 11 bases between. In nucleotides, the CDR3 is TGTGCCAGCAGCTTAAGCCAGGGGACCTCCTACGAGCAGTACTTC. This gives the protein CASSLSQGTSYEQYF. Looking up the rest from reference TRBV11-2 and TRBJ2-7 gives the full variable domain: EAGVAQSPRYKIIEKRQSVAFWCNPISGHATLYWYQQILGQGPKLLIQFQNNGVVDDSQLPKDRFSAERLKGVDSTLKIQPAKLEDSAVYLCASSLSQGTSYEQYFGPGTRLTVT.

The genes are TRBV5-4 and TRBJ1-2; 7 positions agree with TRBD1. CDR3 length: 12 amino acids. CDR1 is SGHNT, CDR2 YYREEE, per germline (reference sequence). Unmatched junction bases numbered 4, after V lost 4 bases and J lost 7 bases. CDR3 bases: TGTGCCAGCAGCCTAACAGGGGCTGGCTACACCTTC. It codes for CASSLTGAGYTF. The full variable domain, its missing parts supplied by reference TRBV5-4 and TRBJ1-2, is ETGVTQSPTHLIKTRGQQVTLRCSSQSGHNTVSWYQQALGQGPQFIFQYYREEENGRGNFPPRFSGLQFPNYSSELNVNALELDDSALYLCASSLTGAGYTFGSGTRLTVV.

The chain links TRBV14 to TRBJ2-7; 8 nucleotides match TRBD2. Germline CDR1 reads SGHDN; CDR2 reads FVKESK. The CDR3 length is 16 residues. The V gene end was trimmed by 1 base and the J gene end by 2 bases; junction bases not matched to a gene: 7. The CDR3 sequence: CASSQGYGGGTYEQYF. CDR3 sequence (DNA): TGTGCCAGCAGCCAAGGGTATGGCGGGGGGACCTACGAGCAGTACTTC. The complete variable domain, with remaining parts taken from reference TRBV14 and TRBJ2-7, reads EAGVTQFPSHSVIEKGQTVTLRCDPISGHDNLYWYRRVMGKEIKFLLHFVKESKQDESGMPNNRFLAERTGGTYSTLKVQPAELEDSGVYFCASSQGYGGGTYEQYFGPGTRLTVT.

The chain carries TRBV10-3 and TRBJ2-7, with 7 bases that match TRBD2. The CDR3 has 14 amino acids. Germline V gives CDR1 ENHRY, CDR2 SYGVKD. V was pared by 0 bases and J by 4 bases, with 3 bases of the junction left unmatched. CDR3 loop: CAISESGGIYEQYF. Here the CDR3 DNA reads TGTGCCATCAGTGAGTCGGGGGGGATATACGAGCAGTACTTC.

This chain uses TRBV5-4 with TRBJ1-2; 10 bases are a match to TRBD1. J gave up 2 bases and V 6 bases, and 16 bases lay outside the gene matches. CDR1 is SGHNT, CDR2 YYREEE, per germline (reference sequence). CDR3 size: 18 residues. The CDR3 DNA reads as TGTGCCAGCACCACGGAAATAGGAGACAGGGGGCGGAACTATGGCTACACCTTC. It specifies CASTTEIGDRGRNYGYTF.

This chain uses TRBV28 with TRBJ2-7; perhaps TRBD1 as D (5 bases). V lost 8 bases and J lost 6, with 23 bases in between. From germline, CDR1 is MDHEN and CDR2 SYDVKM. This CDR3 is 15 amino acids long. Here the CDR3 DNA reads TGTGCCAGCGTTCCAGCCCAGGGAAACCCTTTCGAGCAGTACTTC. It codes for CASVPAQGNPFEQYF.

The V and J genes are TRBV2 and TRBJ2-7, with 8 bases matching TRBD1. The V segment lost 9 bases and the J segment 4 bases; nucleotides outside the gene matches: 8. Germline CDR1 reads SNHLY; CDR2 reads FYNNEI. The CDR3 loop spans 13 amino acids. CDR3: CARPDRVQYEQYF. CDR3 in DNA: TGTGCCAGGCCGGACAGGGTCCAATACGAGCAGTACTTC.

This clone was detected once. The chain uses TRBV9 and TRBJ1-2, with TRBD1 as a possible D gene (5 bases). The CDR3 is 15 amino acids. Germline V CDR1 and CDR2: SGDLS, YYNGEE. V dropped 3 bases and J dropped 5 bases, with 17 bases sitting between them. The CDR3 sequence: CASSDVPGQGYGYTF. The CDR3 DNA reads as TGTGCCAGCAGCGATGTACCAGGGCAAGGGTATGGCTACACCTTC.

This CDR3 is CASSLQVAGSTDTQYF. The CDR3, as DNA: TGTGCCAGCAGCCTACAAGTAGCGGGGAGCACAGATACGCAGTATTTT. The chain couples TRBV7-6 to TRBJ2-3; 8 nucleotides agree with TRBD2. The J segment lost 0 bases and the V segment lost 5 bases, leaving 7 bases of the junction unmatched. Germline V CDR1 and CDR2: SGHVS, FNYEAQ. This CDR3 spans 16 amino acids.